This T cell receptor (beta chain) stems from a study of CD8 T cells in Susac syndrome. The authors reverse transcribed roughly 0.5 to 1 ug RNA with random hexamers. An immunoSEQ multiplex PCR generated amplified TCR beta CDR3 products spanning 54 Vbeta and 13 Jbeta. TCRdb reprocessed the immunoSEQ multiplex PCR reads via MiXCR and lists one record per CDR3 protein. Among 250,000 to 300,000 distinct CDR3 sequences, about 89% were seen once, and the ten largest hold roughly 0.17%. The multiple sclerosis control group consisted of treatment-naive patients whose relapsing-remitting disease, which was either stable or active, fulfilled revised McDonald criteria. V lost 5 bases and J lost 10, with 25 bases in between. CDR1 is SEHNR and CDR2 is FQNEAQ in the germline V gene (reference sequence). The CDR3 covers 16 residues.

The chain is built from TRBV7-9 and TRBJ2-3; D perhaps matches TRBD1 (6 bases). Sequencing was carried out using CD8+ T cells from PBMCs. The source is a human donor with multiple sclerosis. The CDR3 region is CASSPVSTGSWGPQYF. For the CDR3, the DNA is TGTGCCAGCAGCCCCGTTTCGACAGGATCCTGGGGGCCGCAGTATTTT. Full variable domain (outside the CDR3, taken from reference TRBV7-9 and TRBJ2-3): DTGVSQNPRHKITKRGQNVTFRCDPISEHNRLYWYRQTLGQGPEFLTYFQNEAQLEKSRLLSDRFSAERPKGSFSTLEIQRTEQGDSAMYLCASSPVSTGSWGPQYFGPGTRLTVL.